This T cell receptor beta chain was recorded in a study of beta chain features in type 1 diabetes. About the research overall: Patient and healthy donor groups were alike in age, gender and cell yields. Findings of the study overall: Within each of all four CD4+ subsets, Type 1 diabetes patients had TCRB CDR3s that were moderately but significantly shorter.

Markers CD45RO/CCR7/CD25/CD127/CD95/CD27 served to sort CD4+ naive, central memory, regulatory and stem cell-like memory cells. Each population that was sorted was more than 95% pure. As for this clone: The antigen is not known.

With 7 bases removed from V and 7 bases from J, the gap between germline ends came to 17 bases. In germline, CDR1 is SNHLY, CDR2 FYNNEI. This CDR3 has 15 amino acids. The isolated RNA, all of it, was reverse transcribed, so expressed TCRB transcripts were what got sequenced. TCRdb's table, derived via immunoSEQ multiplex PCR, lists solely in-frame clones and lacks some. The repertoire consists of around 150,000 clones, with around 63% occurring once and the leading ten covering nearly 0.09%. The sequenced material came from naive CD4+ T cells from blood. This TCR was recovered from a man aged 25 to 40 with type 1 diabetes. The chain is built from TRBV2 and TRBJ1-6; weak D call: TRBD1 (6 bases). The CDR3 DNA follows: TGTGCCAGCATTCCTCTACAGGGCGGGAATTCACCCCTCCACTTT. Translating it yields CASIPLQGGNSPLHF.